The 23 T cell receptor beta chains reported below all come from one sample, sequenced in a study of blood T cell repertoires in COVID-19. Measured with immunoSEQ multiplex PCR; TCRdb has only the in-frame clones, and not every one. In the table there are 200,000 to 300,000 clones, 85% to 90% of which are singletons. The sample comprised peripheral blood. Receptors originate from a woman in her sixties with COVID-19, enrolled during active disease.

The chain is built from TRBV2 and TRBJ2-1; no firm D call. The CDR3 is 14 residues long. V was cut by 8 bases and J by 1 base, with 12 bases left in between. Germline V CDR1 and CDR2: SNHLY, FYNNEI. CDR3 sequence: CASVVSRSYNEQFF. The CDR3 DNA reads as TGTGCCAGCGTCGTTAGCAGATCCTACAATGAGCAGTTCTTC. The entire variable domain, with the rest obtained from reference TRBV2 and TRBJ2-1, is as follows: EPEVTQTPSHQVTQMGQEVILRCVPISNHLYFYWYRQILGQKVEFLVSFYNNEISEKSEIFDDQFSVERPDGSNFTLKIRSTKLEDSAMYFCASVVSRSYNEQFFGPGTRLTVL.

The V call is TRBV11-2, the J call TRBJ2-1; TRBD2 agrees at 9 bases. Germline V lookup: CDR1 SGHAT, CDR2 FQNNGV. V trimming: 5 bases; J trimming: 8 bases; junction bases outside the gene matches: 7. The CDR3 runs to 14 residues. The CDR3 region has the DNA TGTGCCAGCAGCCCGGCGGGAGGGCCATATGAGCAGTTCTTC. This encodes CASSPAGGPYEQFF.

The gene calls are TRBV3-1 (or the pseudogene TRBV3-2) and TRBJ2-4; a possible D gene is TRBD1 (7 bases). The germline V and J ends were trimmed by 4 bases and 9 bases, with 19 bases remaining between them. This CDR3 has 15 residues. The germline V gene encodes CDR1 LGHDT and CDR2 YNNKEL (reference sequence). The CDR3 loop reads CASSPRDREVTIQYF. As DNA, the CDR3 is TGTGCCAGCAGCCCTCGCGACAGGGAGGTAACCATTCAGTACTTC.

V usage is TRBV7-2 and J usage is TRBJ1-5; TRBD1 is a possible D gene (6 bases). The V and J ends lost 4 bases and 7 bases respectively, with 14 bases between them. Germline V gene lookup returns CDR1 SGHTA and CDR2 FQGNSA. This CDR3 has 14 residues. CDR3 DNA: TGTGCCAGCAGCTCCACAGGGTTAAGCCAGCCCCAGCATTTT. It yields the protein CASSSTGLSQPQHF.

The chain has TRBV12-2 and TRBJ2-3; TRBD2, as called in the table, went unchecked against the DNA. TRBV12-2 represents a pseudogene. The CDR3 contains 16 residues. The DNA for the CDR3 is TGTGCAAGTCGCTTAACTAGCGGGCCCTGCACAGATACGCAGTATTTT. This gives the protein CASRLTSGPCTDTQYF.

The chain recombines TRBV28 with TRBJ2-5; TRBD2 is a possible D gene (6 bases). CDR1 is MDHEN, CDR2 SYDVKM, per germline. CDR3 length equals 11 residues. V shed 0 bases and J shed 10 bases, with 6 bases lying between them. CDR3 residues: CASSLCGGQYF. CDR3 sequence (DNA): TGTGCCAGCAGTTTATGCGGGGGCCAGTACTTC.

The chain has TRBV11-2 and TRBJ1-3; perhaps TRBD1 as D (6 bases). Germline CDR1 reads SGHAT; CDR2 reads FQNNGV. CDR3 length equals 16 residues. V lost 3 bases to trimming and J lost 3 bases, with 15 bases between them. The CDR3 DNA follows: TGTGCCAGCAGCTTGACGACAGGAAATCTTGGAAACACCATATATTTT. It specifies CASSLTTGNLGNTIYF.

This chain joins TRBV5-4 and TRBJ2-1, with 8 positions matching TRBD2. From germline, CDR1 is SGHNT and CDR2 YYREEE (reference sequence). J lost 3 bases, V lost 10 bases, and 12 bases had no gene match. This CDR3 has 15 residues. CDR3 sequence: CACRSRGAGYNEQFF. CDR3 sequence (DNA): TGTGCCTGCCGCTCGCGGGGGGCGGGCTACAATGAGCAGTTCTTC.

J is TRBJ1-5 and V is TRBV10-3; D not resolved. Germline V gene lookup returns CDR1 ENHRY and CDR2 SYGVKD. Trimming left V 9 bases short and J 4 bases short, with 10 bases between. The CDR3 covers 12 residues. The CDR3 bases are TGTGCCATAAGGAGTGGAAATCAGCCCCAGCATTTT. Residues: CAIRSGNQPQHF.

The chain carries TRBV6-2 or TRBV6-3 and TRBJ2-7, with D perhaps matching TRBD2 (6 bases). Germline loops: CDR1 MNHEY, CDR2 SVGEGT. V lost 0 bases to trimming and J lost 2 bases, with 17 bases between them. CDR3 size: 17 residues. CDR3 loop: CASSYSREVRSAYEQYF. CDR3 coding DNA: TGTGCCAGCAGTTACTCGAGGGAGGTCAGGTCCGCCTACGAGCAGTACTTC.

The CDR3: CASMYSSYNSPLHF. CDR3 DNA sequence: TGTGCCAGCATGTACAGCTCCTATAATTCACCCCTCCACTTT. The chain is built from TRBV6-5 and TRBJ1-6; no definite D call. Germline values: CDR1 MNHEY, CDR2 SVGAGI. This CDR3 has 14 amino acids. Trimming stripped 7 bases from V and 0 bases from J, with 7 bases between.

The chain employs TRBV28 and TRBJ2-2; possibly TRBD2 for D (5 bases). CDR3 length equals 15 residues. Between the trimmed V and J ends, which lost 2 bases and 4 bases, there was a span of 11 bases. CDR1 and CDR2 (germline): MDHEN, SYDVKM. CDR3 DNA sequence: TGTGCCAGCAGTTTAGACCTAGCTTTCACCGGGGAGCTGTTTTTT. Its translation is CASSLDLAFTGELFF.

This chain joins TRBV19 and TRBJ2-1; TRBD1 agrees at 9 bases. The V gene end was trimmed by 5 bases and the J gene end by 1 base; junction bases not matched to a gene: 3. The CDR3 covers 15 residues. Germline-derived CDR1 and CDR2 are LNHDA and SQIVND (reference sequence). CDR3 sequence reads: CASSAGQGSYNEQFF. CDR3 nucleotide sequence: TGTGCCAGTAGTGCGGGACAGGGTTCCTACAATGAGCAGTTCTTC.

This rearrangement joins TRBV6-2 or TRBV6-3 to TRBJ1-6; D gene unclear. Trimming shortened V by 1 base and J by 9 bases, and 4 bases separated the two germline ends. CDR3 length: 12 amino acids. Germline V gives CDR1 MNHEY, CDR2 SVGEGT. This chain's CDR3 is CASSYFRSPLHF. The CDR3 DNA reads TGTGCCAGCAGTTACTTCCGTTCACCCCTCCACTTT.

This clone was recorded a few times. CDR3 amino acids: CASSVGKSGELFF. The CDR3 DNA is TGTGCCAGCAGTGTCGGGAAATCCGGGGAGCTGTTTTTT. The chain is built from TRBV2 and TRBJ2-2, with a possible D match to TRBD2 (5 bases). There are 13 residues in the CDR3. V was pared by 4 bases and J by 6 bases, with 9 bases between. Germline CDR1 SNHLY, CDR2 FYNNEI.

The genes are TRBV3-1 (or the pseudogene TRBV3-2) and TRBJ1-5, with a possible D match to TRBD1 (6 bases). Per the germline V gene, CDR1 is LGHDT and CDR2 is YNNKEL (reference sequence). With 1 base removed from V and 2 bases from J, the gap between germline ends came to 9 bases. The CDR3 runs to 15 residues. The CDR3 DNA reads TGTGCCAGCAGCCAAGGGCACAGGGGCAATCAGCCCCAGCATTTT. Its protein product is CASSQGHRGNQPQHF.

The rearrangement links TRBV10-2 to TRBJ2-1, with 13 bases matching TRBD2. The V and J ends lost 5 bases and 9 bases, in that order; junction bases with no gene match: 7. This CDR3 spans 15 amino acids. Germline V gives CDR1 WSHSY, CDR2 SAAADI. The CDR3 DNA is TGCGCCAGCAGTCCACTAGCGGGAGGGCCTGTTGAGCAGTTCTTC. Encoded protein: CASSPLAGGPVEQFF.

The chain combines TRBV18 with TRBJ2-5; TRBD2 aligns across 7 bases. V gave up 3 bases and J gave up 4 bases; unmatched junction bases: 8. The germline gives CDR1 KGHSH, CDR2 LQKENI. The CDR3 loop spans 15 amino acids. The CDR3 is CASSPVSPGGETQYF. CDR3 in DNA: TGTGCCAGCTCACCTGTCAGCCCGGGGGGAGAGACCCAGTACTTC.

CDR3 in amino acids: CASSQGQVDGYTF. The CDR3 nucleotides are TGTGCCAGCAGCCAGGGACAGGTAGATGGCTACACCTTC. J is TRBJ1-2 and V is TRBV5-5; TRBD1 matches at 8 bases. The CDR3 totals 13 residues. Per the germline V gene, CDR1 is SGHKS and CDR2 is YYEKEE (reference sequence). With 4 bases clipped from V and 6 bases from J, the junction kept 5 bases outside the gene matches.

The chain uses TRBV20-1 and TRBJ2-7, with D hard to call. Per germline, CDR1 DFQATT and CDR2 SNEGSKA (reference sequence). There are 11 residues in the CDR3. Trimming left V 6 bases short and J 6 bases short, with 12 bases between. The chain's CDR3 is CSAPVAFEQYF. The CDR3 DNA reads TGCAGTGCCCCGGTCGCGTTCGAGCAGTACTTC.

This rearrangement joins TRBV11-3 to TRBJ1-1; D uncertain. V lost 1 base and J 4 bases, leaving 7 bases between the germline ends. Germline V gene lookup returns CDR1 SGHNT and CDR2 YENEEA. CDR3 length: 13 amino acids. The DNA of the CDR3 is TGTGCCAGCAGCTTAGCTAGTCGCACTGAAGCTTTCTTT. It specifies CASSLASRTEAFF.

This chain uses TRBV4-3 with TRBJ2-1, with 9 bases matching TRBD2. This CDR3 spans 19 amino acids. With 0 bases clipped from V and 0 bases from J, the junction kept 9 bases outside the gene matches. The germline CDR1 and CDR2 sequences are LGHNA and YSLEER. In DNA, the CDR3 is TGCGCCAGCAGCCAAGACCCGCTAGCGGGACGACTCTCCTACAATGAGCAGTTCTTC. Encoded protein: CASSQDPLAGRLSYNEQFF.

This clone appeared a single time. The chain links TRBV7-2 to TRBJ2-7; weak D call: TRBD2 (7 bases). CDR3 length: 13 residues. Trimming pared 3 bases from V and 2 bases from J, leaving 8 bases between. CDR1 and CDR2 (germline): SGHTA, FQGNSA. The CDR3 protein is CASSFGGPYEQYF. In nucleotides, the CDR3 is TGTGCCAGCAGCTTCGGGGGGCCCTACGAGCAGTACTTC.